This T cell receptor beta chain was sequenced for a study of cytomegalovirus exposure and HLA in healthy donors. This clone came up a few times. V gave up 2 bases and J gave up 7 bases, with 15 bases separating them. In germline, CDR1 is MNHNS, CDR2 SASEGT. The CDR3 has 15 residues. The PCR made use of 60 Vbeta and 13 Jbeta primers. Assay used: immunoSEQ multiplex PCR; TCRdb lists only in-frame clones, some missing. The sample includes some 70,000 clones, 65% to 70% of them seen just once. Material for sequencing was PBMCs. The receptor comes from a young woman in good health and CMV-seronegative. The J gene is TRBJ1-5, the V gene TRBV6-1, with D uncertain. The CDR3 nucleotides are TGTGCCAGCAGTGAACGGGAAGAGGGAGGGCAGCCCCAGCATTTT. Its protein product is CASSEREEGGQPQHF.